What follows are 10 T cell receptor beta chains derived from one specimen sequenced in a study of cytomegalovirus exposure and HLA in healthy donors. PCR amplification relied on 60 Vbeta primers (plus 13 Jbeta primers). Assay used: immunoSEQ multiplex PCR; TCRdb lists only in-frame clones, some missing. The data hold roughly 180,000 clones, with around 80% observed a single time. Sequenced material: PBMCs. These receptors originate from a woman between 50 and 59 years old in good health and CMV-seropositive.

V is TRBV27 and J is TRBJ2-7; D remains unclear. Trimming shortened V by 0 bases and J by 2 bases, and 14 bases separated the two germline ends. Germline CDR1 MNHEY, CDR2 SMNVEV (reference sequence). The CDR3 has 16 amino acids. As DNA, the CDR3 is TGTGCCAGCAGTTTATCGATCGGCTTACTAACCTACGAGCAGTACTTC. Its translation: CASSLSIGLLTYEQYF.

The J gene is TRBJ2-7, the V gene TRBV5-1; 7 bases are shared with TRBD2. Germline V gene data show CDR1 as SGHRS and CDR2 as YFSETQ. V trimming: 1 base; J trimming: 2 bases; junction bases outside the gene matches: 6. The CDR3 spans 15 residues. This chain's CDR3 is CASSLQASGTYEQYF. In nucleotides, the CDR3 is TGCGCCAGCAGCTTGCAGGCTAGCGGAACCTACGAGCAGTACTTC.

The chain couples TRBV23-1 to TRBJ1-2; 9 bases match TRBD1. TRBV23-1 is annotated as an ORF whose role is uncertain. The CDR3 runs 16 residues. With V trimmed by 7 bases and J by 7 bases, 16 bases remained unmatched. CDR3 sequence (DNA): TGCGCCAGCAACCGGGGGGGACAGGGCGGAATTTGTGGCTACACCTTC. It encodes CASNRGGQGGICGYTF.

The V call is TRBV6-4, the J call TRBJ2-1; TRBD2 aligns across 11 bases. CDR1 MRHNA and CDR2 SNTAGT come from the germline V gene. After removal of 4 bases from V and 5 bases from J, the junction contained 10 bases not matched to a gene. The CDR3 runs to 17 residues. CDR3 region: CASSAQTLAGGNNEQFF. DNA of the CDR3: TGTGCCAGCAGTGCCCAAACTCTAGCGGGGGGAAACAATGAGCAGTTCTTC.

The gene calls are TRBV5-1 and TRBJ2-7; TRBD2 agrees at 8 bases. Germline loops: CDR1 SGHRS, CDR2 YFSETQ. There are 14 residues in the CDR3. The J segment lost 3 bases and the V segment lost 4 bases, leaving 6 bases of the junction unmatched. CDR3 residues: CASSAGGKIYEQYF. The CDR3 nucleotides read TGCGCCAGCAGCGCGGGAGGCAAGATCTACGAGCAGTACTTC.

This chain links TRBV5-4 with TRBJ2-7, with a possible D match to TRBD2 (5 bases). This CDR3 contains 16 residues. CDR1 and CDR2 (germline): SGHNT, YYREEE (reference sequence). Trimming pared 4 bases from V and 2 bases from J, leaving 19 bases between. Here the CDR3 DNA reads TGTGCCAGCAGCCGGGGTGGTGGGGAAGCCACCTACGAGCAGTACTTC. Translation: CASSRGGGEATYEQYF. Filled out from reference TRBV5-4 and TRBJ2-7, the complete variable domain reads ETGVTQSPTHLIKTRGQQVTLRCSSQSGHNTVSWYQQALGQGPQFIFQYYREEENGRGNFPPRFSGLQFPNYSSELNVNALELDDSALYLCASSRGGGEATYEQYFGPGTRLTVT.

The chain is built from TRBV6-4 and TRBJ2-1, with D maybe TRBD2 (6 bases). Germline-derived CDR1 and CDR2 are MRHNA and SNTAGT. Trimming removed 3 bases at V and 0 bases at J, with 15 bases between. This CDR3 is built from 17 residues. DNA of the CDR3: TGTGCCAGCAGTGAGAGAAGCGGGTATCTCTCCTACAATGAGCAGTTCTTC. Its protein is CASSERSGYLSYNEQFF.

The sample holds one count of this clone. The V and J genes are TRBV7-9 and TRBJ1-2; no firm D call. The germline CDR1 and CDR2 sequences are SEHNR and FQNEAQ (reference sequence). Between the trimmed V and J ends, which lost 5 bases and 3 bases, there was a span of 10 bases. CDR3 size: 13 residues. CDR3 region: CASSLGEHYGYTF. CDR3 nucleotides: TGTGCCAGCAGCCTAGGAGAGCACTATGGCTACACCTTC.

The chain uses TRBV5-1 and TRBJ2-3; D is possibly TRBD2 (5 bases). In germline, CDR1 is SGHRS, CDR2 YFSETQ. CDR3 length equals 12 residues. The V end was cut by 6 bases, the J end by 6 bases, with 11 bases between. CDR3 DNA: TGCGCCAGCACTCCCGAGCGGGATACGCAGTATTTT. Translated: CASTPERDTQYF. The whole variable domain, filled in from reference TRBV5-1 and TRBJ2-3, reads KAGVTQTPRYLIKTRGQQVTLSCSPISGHRSVSWYQQTPGQGLQFLFEYFSETQRNKGNFPGRFSGRQFSNSRSEMNVSTLELGDSALYLCASTPERDTQYFGPGTRLTVL.

The chain employs TRBV4-2 and TRBJ1-1, with 8 bases fitting TRBD1. The CDR3 runs 13 residues. V gave up 3 bases and J gave up 7 bases; unmatched junction bases: 4. CDR1 LGHNA and CDR2 YNFKEQ come from the germline V gene. CDR3 DNA: TGTGCCAGCAGCCATTTAGGACAGGGTGAAGCTTTCTTT. Translation: CASSHLGQGEAFF.